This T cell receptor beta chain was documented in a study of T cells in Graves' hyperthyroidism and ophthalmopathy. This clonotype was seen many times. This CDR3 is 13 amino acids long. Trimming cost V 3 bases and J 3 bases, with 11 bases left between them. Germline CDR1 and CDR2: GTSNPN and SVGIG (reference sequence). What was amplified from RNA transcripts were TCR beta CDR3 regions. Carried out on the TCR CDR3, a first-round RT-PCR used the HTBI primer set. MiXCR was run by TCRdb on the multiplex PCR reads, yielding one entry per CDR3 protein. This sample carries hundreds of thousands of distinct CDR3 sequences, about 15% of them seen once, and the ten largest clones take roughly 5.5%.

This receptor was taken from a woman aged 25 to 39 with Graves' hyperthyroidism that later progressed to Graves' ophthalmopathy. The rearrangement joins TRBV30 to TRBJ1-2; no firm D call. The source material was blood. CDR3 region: CAWSPTGDYGYTF. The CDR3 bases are TGTGCCTGGAGCCCTACCGGAGACTATGGCTACACCTTC.